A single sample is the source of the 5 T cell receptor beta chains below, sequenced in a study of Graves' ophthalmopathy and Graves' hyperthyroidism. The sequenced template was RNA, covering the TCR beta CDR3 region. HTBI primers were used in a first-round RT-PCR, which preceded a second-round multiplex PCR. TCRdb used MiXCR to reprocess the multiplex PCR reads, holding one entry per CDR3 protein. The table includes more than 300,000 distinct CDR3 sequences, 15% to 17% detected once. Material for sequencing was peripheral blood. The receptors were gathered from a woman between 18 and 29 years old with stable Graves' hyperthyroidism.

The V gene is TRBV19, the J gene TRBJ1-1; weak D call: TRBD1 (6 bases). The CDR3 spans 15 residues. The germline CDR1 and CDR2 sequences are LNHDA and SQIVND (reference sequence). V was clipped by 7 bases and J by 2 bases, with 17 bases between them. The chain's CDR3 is CASNTRQDPNTEAFF. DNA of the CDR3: TGTGCCAGTAATACTCGACAGGACCCAAACACTGAAGCTTTCTTT.

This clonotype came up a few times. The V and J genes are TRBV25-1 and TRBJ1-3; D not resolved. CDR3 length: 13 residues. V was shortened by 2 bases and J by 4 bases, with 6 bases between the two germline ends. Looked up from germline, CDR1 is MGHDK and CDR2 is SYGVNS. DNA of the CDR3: TGTGCCAGCAGTGAAATCGCCGGAAACACCATATATTTT. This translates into CASSEIAGNTIYF.

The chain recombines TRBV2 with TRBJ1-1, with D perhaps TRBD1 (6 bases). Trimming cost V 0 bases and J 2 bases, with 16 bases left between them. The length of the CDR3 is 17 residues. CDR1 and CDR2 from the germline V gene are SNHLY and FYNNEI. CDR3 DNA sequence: TGTGCCAGCAGTGAAGCTGTTTTGGCGGGGGCTAACACTGAAGCTTTCTTT. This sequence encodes CASSEAVLAGANTEAFF.

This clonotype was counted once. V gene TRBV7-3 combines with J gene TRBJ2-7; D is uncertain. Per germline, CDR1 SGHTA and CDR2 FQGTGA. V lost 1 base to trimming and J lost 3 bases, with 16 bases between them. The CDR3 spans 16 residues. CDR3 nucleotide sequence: TGTGCCAGCAGCTTAAGGGTCCCACATCCATGCTACGAGCAGTACTTC. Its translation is CASSLRVPHPCYEQYF.

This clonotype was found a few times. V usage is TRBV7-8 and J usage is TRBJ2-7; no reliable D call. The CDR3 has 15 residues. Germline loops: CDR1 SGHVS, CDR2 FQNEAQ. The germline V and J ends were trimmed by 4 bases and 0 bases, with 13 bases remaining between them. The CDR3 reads CASSSTEISSYEQYF. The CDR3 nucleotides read TGTGCCAGCAGCTCTACAGAAATTAGCTCCTACGAGCAGTACTTC.